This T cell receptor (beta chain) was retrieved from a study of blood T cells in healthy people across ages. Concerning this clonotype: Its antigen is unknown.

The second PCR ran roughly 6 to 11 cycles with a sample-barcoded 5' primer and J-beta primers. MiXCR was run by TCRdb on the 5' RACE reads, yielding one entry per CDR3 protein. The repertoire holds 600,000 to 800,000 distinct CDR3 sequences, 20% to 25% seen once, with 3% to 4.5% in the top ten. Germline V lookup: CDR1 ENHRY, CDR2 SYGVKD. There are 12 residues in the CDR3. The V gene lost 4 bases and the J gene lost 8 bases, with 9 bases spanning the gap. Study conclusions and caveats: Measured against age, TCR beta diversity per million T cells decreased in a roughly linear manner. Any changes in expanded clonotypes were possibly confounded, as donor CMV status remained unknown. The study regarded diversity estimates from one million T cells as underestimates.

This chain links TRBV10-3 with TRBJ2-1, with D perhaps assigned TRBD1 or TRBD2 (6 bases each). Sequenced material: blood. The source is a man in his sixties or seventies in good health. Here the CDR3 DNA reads TGTGCCATCAGTGTAAGGGGGGATGAGCAGTTCTTC. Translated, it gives CAISVRGDEQFF.